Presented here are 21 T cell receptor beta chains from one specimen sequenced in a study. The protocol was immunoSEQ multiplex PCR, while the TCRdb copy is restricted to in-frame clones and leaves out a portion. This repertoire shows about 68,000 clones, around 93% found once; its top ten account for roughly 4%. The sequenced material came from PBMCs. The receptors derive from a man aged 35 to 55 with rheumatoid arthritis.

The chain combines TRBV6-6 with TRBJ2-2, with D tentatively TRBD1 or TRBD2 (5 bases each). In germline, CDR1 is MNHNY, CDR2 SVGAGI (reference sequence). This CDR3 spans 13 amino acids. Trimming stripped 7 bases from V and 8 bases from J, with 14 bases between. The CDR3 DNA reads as TGTGCCAGCACCGGGACCCTGGTTGGGGAGCTGTTTTTT. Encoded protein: CASTGTLVGELFF.

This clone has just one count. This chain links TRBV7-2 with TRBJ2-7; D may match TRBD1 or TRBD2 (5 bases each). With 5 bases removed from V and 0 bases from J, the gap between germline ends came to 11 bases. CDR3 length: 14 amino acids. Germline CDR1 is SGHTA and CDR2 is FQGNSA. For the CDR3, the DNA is TGTGCCAGCAGCGGGGGACCGATCTCCTACGAGCAGTACTTC. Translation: CASSGGPISYEQYF.

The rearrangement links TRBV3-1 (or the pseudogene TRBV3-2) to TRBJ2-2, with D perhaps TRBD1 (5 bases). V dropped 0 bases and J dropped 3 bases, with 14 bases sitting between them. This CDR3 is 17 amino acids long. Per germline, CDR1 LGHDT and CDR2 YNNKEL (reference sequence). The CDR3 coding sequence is TGTGCCAGCAGCCAAGAGGGCAGGGTTTCTTACACCGGGGAGCTGTTTTTT. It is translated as CASSQEGRVSYTGELFF.

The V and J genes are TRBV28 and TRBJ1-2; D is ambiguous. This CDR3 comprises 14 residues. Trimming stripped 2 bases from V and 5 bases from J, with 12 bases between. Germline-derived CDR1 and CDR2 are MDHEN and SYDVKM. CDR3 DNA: TGTGCCAGCAGTTTAGACCGACGGGGATATGGCTACACCTTC. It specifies CASSLDRRGYGYTF.

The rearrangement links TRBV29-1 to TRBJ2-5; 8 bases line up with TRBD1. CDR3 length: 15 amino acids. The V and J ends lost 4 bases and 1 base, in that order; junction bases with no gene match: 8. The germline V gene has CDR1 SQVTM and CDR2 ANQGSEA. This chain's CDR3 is CSVAGDRRGQETQYF. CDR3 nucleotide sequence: TGCAGCGTTGCCGGGGACAGGCGAGGCCAAGAGACCCAGTACTTC.

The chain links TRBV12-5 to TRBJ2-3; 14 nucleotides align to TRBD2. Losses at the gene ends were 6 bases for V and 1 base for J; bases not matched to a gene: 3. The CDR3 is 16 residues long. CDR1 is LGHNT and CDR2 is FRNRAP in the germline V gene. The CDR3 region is CASGRGLAGGTDTQYF. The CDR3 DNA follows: TGTGCTAGTGGCCGGGGACTAGCGGGAGGCACAGATACGCAGTATTTT.

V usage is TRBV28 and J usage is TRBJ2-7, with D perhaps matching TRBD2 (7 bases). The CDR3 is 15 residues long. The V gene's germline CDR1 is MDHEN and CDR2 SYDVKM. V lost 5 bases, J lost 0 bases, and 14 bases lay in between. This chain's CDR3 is CASSPGDYSSYEQYF. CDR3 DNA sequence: TGTGCCAGCAGTCCAGGGGACTACTCCTCCTACGAGCAGTACTTC.

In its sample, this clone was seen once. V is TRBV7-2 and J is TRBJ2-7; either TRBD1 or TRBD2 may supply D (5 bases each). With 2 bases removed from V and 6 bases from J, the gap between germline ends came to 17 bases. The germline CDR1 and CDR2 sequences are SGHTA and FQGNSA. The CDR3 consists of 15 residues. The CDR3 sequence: CASSLSRDPAGEQYF. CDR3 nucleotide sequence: TGTGCCAGCAGCTTAAGCCGGGACCCCGCGGGCGAGCAGTACTTC.

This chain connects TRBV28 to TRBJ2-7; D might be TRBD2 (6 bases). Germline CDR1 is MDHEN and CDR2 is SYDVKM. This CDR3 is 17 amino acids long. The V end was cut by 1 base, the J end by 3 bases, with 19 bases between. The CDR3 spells CASSLSSEGPRNYEQYF. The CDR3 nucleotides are TGTGCCAGCAGTTTATCCTCGGAGGGCCCACGCAACTACGAGCAGTACTTC.

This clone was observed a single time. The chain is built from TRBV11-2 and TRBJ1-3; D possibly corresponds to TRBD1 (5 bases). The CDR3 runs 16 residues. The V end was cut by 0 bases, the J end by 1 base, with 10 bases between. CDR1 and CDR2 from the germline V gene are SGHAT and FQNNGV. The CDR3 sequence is CASSLEGTGSGNTIYF. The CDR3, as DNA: TGTGCCAGCAGCTTAGAGGGGACGGGTTCTGGAAACACCATATATTTT.

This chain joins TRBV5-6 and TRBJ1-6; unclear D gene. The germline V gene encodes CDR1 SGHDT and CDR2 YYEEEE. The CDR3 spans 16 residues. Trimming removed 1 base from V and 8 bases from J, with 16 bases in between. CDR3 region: CASSLPFGPRHSPLHF. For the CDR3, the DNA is TGTGCCAGCAGCTTGCCCTTCGGACCTAGGCATTCACCCCTCCACTTT.

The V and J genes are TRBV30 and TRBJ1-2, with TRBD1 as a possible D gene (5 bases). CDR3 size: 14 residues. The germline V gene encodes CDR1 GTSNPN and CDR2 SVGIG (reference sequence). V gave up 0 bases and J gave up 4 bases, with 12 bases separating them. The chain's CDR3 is CAWSVSGTTYGYTF. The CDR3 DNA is TGTGCCTGGAGTGTATCCGGGACCACCTATGGCTACACCTTC.

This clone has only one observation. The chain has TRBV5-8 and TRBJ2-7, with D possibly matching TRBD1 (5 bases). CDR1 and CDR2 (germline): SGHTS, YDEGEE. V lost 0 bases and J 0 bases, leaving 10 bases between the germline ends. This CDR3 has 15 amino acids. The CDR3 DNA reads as TGTGCCAGCAGCTTGGGCAGGGTTAGCTCCTACGAGCAGTACTTC. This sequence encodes CASSLGRVSSYEQYF.

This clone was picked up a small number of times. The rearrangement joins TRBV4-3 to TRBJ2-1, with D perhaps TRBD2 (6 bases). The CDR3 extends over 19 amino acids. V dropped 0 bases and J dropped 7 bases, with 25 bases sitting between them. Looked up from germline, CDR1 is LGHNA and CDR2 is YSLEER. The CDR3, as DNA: TGCGCCAGCAGCCAAGATCGGGGGAGTGGGGAACGGGGGTGGAATGAGCAGTTCTTC. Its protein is CASSQDRGSGERGWNEQFF.

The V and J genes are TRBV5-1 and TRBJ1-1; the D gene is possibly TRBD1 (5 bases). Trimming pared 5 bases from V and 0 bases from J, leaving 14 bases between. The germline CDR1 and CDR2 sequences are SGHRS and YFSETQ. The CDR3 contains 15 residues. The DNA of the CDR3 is TGCGCCAGCAGGTTACCGGGCAGGGTGAACACTGAAGCTTTCTTT. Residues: CASRLPGRVNTEAFF.

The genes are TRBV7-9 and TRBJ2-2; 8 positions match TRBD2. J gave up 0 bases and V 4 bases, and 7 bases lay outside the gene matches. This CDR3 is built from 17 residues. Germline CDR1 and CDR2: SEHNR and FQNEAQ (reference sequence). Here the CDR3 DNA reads TGTGCCAGCAGCTGGGTAGCGGGGACCCCGAACACCGGGGAGCTGTTTTTT. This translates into CASSWVAGTPNTGELFF.

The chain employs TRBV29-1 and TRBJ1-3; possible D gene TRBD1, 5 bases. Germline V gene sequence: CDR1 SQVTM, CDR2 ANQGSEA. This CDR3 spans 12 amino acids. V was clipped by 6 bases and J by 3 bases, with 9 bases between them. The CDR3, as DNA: TGCAGCGTGGGGGGAGGTGGAAACACCATATATTTT. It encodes CSVGGGGNTIYF.

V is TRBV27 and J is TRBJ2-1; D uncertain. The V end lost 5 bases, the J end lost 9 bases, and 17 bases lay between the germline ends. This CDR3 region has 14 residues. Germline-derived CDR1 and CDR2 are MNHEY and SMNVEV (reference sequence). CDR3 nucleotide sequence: TGTGCCAGCAGTGCAGCTACGCTCTCAGCTGAGCAGTTCTTC. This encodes CASSAATLSAEQFF.

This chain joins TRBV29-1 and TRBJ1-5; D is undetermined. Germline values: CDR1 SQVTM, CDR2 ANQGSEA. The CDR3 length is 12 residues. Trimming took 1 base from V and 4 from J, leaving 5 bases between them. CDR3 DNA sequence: TGCAGCGTTGAAGCTCCGAATCAGCCCCAGCATTTT. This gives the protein CSVEAPNQPQHF.

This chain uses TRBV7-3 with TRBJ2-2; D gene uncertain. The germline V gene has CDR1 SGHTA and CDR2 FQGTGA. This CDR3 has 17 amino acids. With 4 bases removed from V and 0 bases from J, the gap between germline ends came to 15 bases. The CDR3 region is CASSSQWRTTNTGELFF. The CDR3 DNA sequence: TGTGCCAGCAGCTCCCAGTGGCGGACCACGAACACCGGGGAGCTGTTTTTT.

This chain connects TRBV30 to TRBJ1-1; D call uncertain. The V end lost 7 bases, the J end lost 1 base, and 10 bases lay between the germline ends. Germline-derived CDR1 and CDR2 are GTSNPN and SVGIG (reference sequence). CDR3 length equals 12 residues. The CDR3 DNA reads TGTGCCTCCGTACGGCGGAACACTGAAGCTTTCTTT. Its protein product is CASVRRNTEAFF.